Included here is one TCR beta chain sequence, with context. These data originate in a study of CD8 T cells in Susac syndrome. Germline V lookup: CDR1 MNHEY, CDR2 SVGAGI. The CDR3 covers 15 residues. The V gene lost 2 bases and the J gene lost 4 bases, with 14 bases spanning the gap. RNA was extracted with the RNeasy kit, and a quantity of roughly 0.5 to 1 ug was reverse transcribed using random hexamers. The authors amplified TCR beta CDR3 across 54 Vbeta and 13 Jbeta using immunoSEQ multiplex PCR. From the immunoSEQ multiplex PCR reads, TCRdb called clonotypes with MiXCR, one entry per CDR3 protein. The sample holds around 200,000 distinct CDR3 sequences, roughly 95% seen once.

The chain links TRBV6-5 to TRBJ2-5; D might be TRBD2 (6 bases). The sequencing sample was made of CD4+ T cells from PBMCs. The TCR originated in a human donor with Susac syndrome. Here the CDR3 reads CASSYRGVTLETQYF. DNA for the CDR3: TGTGCCAGCAGTTACCGCGGGGTGACTTTAGAGACCCAGTACTTC.